The next 19 T cell receptor beta chains were all read from a single sample in a study of neurological immune-mediated disorders. MiXCR, applied by TCRdb to the 5' RACE reads, yields one record per CDR3 protein. Of tens of thousands of distinct CDR3 sequences in the sample, roughly 11% were seen once. The sample was PBMCs. The receptor source for this set is a man between 60 and 75 years old in good health.

This clonotype showed up many times. The V call is TRBV20-1, the J call TRBJ1-4; no clear D. This CDR3 is built from 13 residues. The V gene lost 5 bases and the J gene lost 2 bases, with 9 bases spanning the gap. CDR1 and CDR2 from the germline V gene are DFQATT and SNEGSKA (reference sequence). CDR3 coding DNA: TGCAGTGCTGTAGGATCTACTAATGAAAAACTGTTTTTT. As protein: CSAVGSTNEKLFF.

The table lists this clonotype with many counts. The J gene is TRBJ2-1, the V gene TRBV10-3; unclear D gene. Germline V gene lookup returns CDR1 ENHRY and CDR2 SYGVKD. Trimming shortened V by 2 bases and J by 7 bases, and 15 bases separated the two germline ends. This CDR3 is 15 amino acids long. The CDR3 loop reads CAISEPTRPLNEQFF. The CDR3 nucleotides are TGTGCCATCAGTGAGCCCACCAGACCTCTTAATGAGCAGTTCTTC.

In its sample, this clonotype was seen many times. This chain joins TRBV29-1 and TRBJ2-3, with D possibly matching TRBD2 (5 bases). Germline V gene data show CDR1 as SQVTM and CDR2 as ANQGSEA. The CDR3 is made up of 15 amino acids. Between the trimmed V and J ends, which lost 6 bases and 0 bases, there was a span of 16 bases. The CDR3 is CSVEDDQISTDTQYF. The CDR3 DNA reads TGCAGCGTGGAGGACGACCAGATCAGCACAGATACGCAGTATTTT.

In this sample, this clonotype turned up many times. The rearrangement links TRBV5-4 to TRBJ1-1; D is unresolved. This CDR3 comprises 15 residues. Trimming removed 0 bases at V and 6 bases at J, with 15 bases between. The germline gives CDR1 SGHNT, CDR2 YYREEE (reference sequence). CDR3 loop: CASSLGGPGISEAFF. The CDR3 DNA follows: TGTGCCAGCAGCTTGGGAGGTCCTGGTATTTCTGAAGCTTTCTTT.

This clonotype has ten or more counts. This chain joins TRBV29-1 and TRBJ2-1, with D unresolved. Germline V lookup: CDR1 SQVTM, CDR2 ANQGSEA. Trimming shortened V by 1 base and J by 16 bases, and 5 bases separated the two germline ends. The CDR3 length is 8 residues. The chain's CDR3 is CSVEVGFF. The CDR3 DNA follows: TGCAGCGTTGAAGTTGGTTTCTTC.

The sample holds many counts of this clonotype. J is TRBJ2-5 and V is TRBV5-1, with D maybe TRBD1 (5 bases). The CDR3 is 13 amino acids. Trimming removed 0 bases at V and 3 bases at J, with 6 bases between. Germline V gene data show CDR1 as SGHRS and CDR2 as YFSETQ. CDR3 bases: TGCGCCAGCAGCTTGGGACAGAAAGAGACCCAGTACTTC. This sequence encodes CASSLGQKETQYF.

This clonotype was observed many times. The rearrangement joins TRBV12-5 to TRBJ2-2; 9 bases match TRBD1. V lost 8 bases, J lost 4 bases, and 8 bases stayed unmatched. CDR1 is LGHNT and CDR2 is FRNRAP in the germline V gene. CDR3 size: 15 residues. CDR3 nucleotide sequence: TGTGCTAGTTCGGGACAGGGCAATCCCACCGGGGAGCTGTTTTTT. It codes for CASSGQGNPTGELFF.

In this sample, this clonotype turned up many times. The rearrangement joins TRBV20-1 to TRBJ1-5; a weak D match, TRBD1 (5 bases). The CDR3 length is 14 residues. Between the trimmed V and J ends, which lost 5 bases and 1 base, there was a span of 12 bases. The germline V gene has CDR1 DFQATT and CDR2 SNEGSKA (reference sequence). The CDR3 reads CSALPGGSNQPQHF. CDR3 coding DNA: TGCAGTGCTTTGCCGGGGGGGAGCAATCAGCCCCAGCATTTT.

There are many counts of this clonotype. The gene calls are TRBV28 and TRBJ2-5; D remains unclear. Germline CDR1 and CDR2: MDHEN and SYDVKM. Trimming removed 6 bases from V and 1 base from J, with 9 bases in between. The CDR3 totals 13 residues. Here the CDR3 reads CASREGPQETQYF. The CDR3 region has the DNA TGTGCCAGCAGAGAAGGGCCCCAAGAGACCCAGTACTTC. Based on the CDR3 plus reference TRBV28 and TRBJ2-5, the full variable domain is DVKVTQSSRYLVKRTGEKVFLECVQDMDHENMFWYRQDPGLGLRLIYFSYDVKMKEKGDIPEGYSVSREKKERFSLILESASTNQTSMYLCASREGPQETQYFGPGTRLLVL.

This clonotype showed up just a few times. V gene TRBV7-2 combines with J gene TRBJ2-7, with 10 bases matching TRBD2. This CDR3 contains 16 residues. Per the germline V gene, CDR1 is SGHTA and CDR2 is FQGNSA. The J segment lost 1 base and the V segment lost 2 bases, leaving 5 bases of the junction unmatched. CDR3 loop: CASSLPIAGGSYEQYF. Written as DNA, the CDR3 is TGTGCCAGCAGCTTACCTATAGCGGGGGGATCCTACGAGCAGTACTTC.

There are many counts of this clonotype. Written as DNA, the CDR3 is TGCAGTGCCCGGGGGGGGACGGAAAAACTGTTTTTT. It yields the protein CSARGGTEKLFF. The rearrangement uses TRBV20-1 and TRBJ1-4; maybe TRBD1 (5 bases). V lost 6 bases and J 8 bases, leaving 13 bases between the germline ends. The CDR3 totals 12 residues. The germline CDR1 and CDR2 sequences are DFQATT and SNEGSKA (reference sequence).

There are many counts of this clonotype. V is TRBV5-1 and J is TRBJ1-2, with a weak D call TRBD1 (5 bases). Trimming took off 0 bases at V and 0 bases at J, with 9 bases between the two ends. The CDR3 has 15 amino acids. Germline V gives CDR1 SGHRS, CDR2 YFSETQ. The CDR3 sequence: CASSLGQKPNYGYTF. Here the CDR3 DNA reads TGCGCCAGCAGCTTGGGACAGAAGCCTAACTATGGCTACACCTTC.

This clonotype was detected ten times or more. The V and J genes are TRBV6-5 and TRBJ2-6; perhaps TRBD1 as D (6 bases). Trimming stripped 6 bases from V and 4 bases from J, with 16 bases between. Per germline, CDR1 MNHEY and CDR2 SVGAGI. The CDR3 totals 16 residues. CDR3 nucleotide sequence: TGTGCCAGCAGGAATGCGAGACAGGCGGGGGCCAACGTCCTGACTTTC. As protein: CASRNARQAGANVLTF.

This clonotype has ten or more counts. The rearrangement joins TRBV24-1 to TRBJ2-1, with 11 bases identical to TRBD2. Germline values: CDR1 KGHDR, CDR2 SFDVKD. The CDR3 totals 15 residues. V trimming: 0 bases; J trimming: 9 bases; junction bases outside the gene matches: 3. DNA of the CDR3: TGTGCCACCAGTGATTTGACTAGCGGGGGCACTGAGCAGTTCTTC. Amino acids: CATSDLTSGGTEQFF.

This clonotype occurred many times. The chain couples TRBV29-1 to TRBJ2-6, with D perhaps being TRBD1 or TRBD2 (6 bases each). Trimming took off 7 bases at V and 0 bases at J, with 13 bases between the two ends. The CDR3 is made up of 15 amino acids. The V gene's germline CDR1 is SQVTM and CDR2 ANQGSEA. The CDR3 here is CSAEGGASGANVLTF. In DNA form, the CDR3 reads TGCAGCGCCGAGGGGGGTGCCTCTGGGGCCAACGTCCTGACTTTC.

This clonotype was seen at least ten times. The chain employs TRBV4-3 and TRBJ1-2; 9 bases match TRBD1. Germline assignment: CDR1 LGHNA and CDR2 YSLEER. V was pared by 3 bases and J by 5 bases, with 7 bases of the junction left unmatched. The CDR3 runs to 15 residues. This CDR3 is CASSHSGTGRYGYTF. CDR3 nucleotides: TGCGCCAGCAGCCACTCCGGGACAGGGAGGTATGGCTACACCTTC.

This clonotype was seen repeatedly, ten times or more. V and J are TRBV5-5 and TRBJ2-1, with D perhaps matching TRBD2 (6 bases). The germline V and J ends were trimmed by 4 bases and 0 bases, with 14 bases remaining between them. Per the germline V gene, CDR1 is SGHKS and CDR2 is YYEKEE (reference sequence). The CDR3 totals 16 residues. The CDR3 region has the DNA TGTGCCAGCAGCCGGACGGAGGGGAGCTCCTACAATGAGCAGTTCTTC. Protein: CASSRTEGSSYNEQFF.

This clonotype was picked up many times. The chain is built from TRBV7-2 and TRBJ1-1; D is unresolved. This CDR3 has 12 residues. Trimming stripped 2 bases from V and 8 bases from J, with 9 bases between. Germline V lookup: CDR1 SGHTA, CDR2 FQGNSA. The CDR3 bases are TGTGCCAGCAGCTTATCAGACCGGGAAGCTTTCTTT. It encodes CASSLSDREAFF.

This clonotype was seen ten or more times. J is TRBJ1-6 and V is TRBV12-3 or TRBV12-4, with 7 bases fitting TRBD1. CDR3 length equals 14 residues. J lost 7 bases, V lost 7 bases, and 7 bases had no gene match. CDR3 amino acids: CASTSGTANSPLHF. CDR3 coding DNA: TGTGCCAGCACTTCCGGGACAGCCAATTCACCCCTCCACTTT.